One and the same sample provided the 24 T cell receptor beta chains below, sequenced in a study of cytomegalovirus exposure and HLA in healthy donors. Produced via immunoSEQ multiplex PCR; TCRdb's table is partial and in-frame only. This repertoire shows 130,000 or so clones, roughly 89% found once; its top ten account for around 9%. The sample consisted of PBMCs. These receptors originate from a young woman in good health and CMV-seropositive.

This clone came up a few times. This chain connects TRBV7-9 to TRBJ1-1, with D uncertain. Germline V lookup: CDR1 SEHNR, CDR2 FQNEAQ (reference sequence). V was cut by 1 base and J by 5 bases, with 2 bases left in between. CDR3 size: 11 residues. CDR3 nucleotides: TGTGCCAGCAGCTTAGTAACTGAAGCTTTCTTT. Translation gives CASSLVTEAFF.

This sequence joins TRBV4-1 and TRBJ1-4; D is undetermined. The CDR3 is made up of 12 amino acids. Germline V gene data show CDR1 as MGHRA and CDR2 as YSYEKL. Trimming left V 0 bases short and J 8 bases short, with 4 bases between. The CDR3 region has the DNA TGCGCCAGCAGCCAAGACGAGGAAAAACTGTTTTTT. The encoded protein is CASSQDEEKLFF.

This clone was observed a few times. The genes are TRBV7-9 and TRBJ1-2, with D possibly matching TRBD1 (6 bases). Germline V gene sequence: CDR1 SEHNR, CDR2 FQNEAQ (reference sequence). V shed 8 bases and J shed 6 bases, with 7 bases lying between them. The CDR3 runs 10 residues. In DNA form, the CDR3 reads TGTGCCAGCGCAGGGGATGGCTACACCTTC. Translated: CASAGDGYTF.

The chain is built from TRBV6-5 and TRBJ1-2; 9 bases match TRBD1. Trimming removed 5 bases from V and 5 bases from J; junction bases left unmatched: 3. The CDR3 totals 13 residues. Germline CDR1 and CDR2: MNHEY and SVGAGI. The CDR3 here is CASSKTGGYGYTF. The CDR3 DNA reads TGTGCCAGCAGTAAGACAGGGGGTTATGGCTACACCTTC.

V gene TRBV5-1 combines with J gene TRBJ2-5, with 8 bases matching TRBD1. Germline assignment: CDR1 SGHRS and CDR2 YFSETQ. With 4 bases clipped from V and 2 bases from J, the junction kept 7 bases outside the gene matches. The CDR3 runs to 15 residues. CDR3 DNA sequence: TGCGCCAGCAGCCCTCTTGGACAGGGTCAAGAGACCCAGTACTTC. Residues: CASSPLGQGQETQYF.

CDR3 bases: TGTGCCACCTTCCGGGACAGGGGGCCCCTCTATGGCTACACCTTC. Its protein is CATFRDRGPLYGYTF. This chain uses TRBV28 with TRBJ1-2, with 12 bases that match TRBD1. V shed 10 bases, J shed 4 bases, and the junction held 10 bases outside the gene matches. Germline V lookup: CDR1 MDHEN, CDR2 SYDVKM. CDR3 length: 15 residues.

The chain is built from TRBV27 and TRBJ2-3; D perhaps matches TRBD2 (7 bases). The CDR3 is 14 amino acids. Germline V gene sequence: CDR1 MNHEY, CDR2 SMNVEV (reference sequence). The V gene lost 7 bases and the J gene lost 2 bases, with 13 bases spanning the gap. CDR3 residues: CASIGGPYTDTQYF. The CDR3 DNA reads as TGTGCCAGCATCGGGGGGCCTTACACAGATACGCAGTATTTT.

The chain uses TRBV5-5 and TRBJ1-4, with TRBD1 matching over 7 bases. This CDR3 is 14 amino acids long. Looked up from germline, CDR1 is SGHKS and CDR2 is YYEKEE (reference sequence). V trimming: 5 bases; J trimming: 8 bases; junction bases outside the gene matches: 9. The CDR3 reads CASSVTGLVEKLFF. DNA for the CDR3: TGTGCCAGCAGTGTGACAGGGTTGGTAGAAAAACTGTTTTTT. The complete variable domain, with remaining parts taken from reference TRBV5-5 and TRBJ1-4, reads DAGVTQSPTHLIKTRGQQVTLRCSPISGHKSVSWYQQVLGQGPQFIFQYYEKEERGRGNFPDRFSARQFPNYSSELNVNALLLGDSALYLCASSVTGLVEKLFFGSGTQLSVL.

V and J are TRBV4-1 and TRBJ2-7, with TRBD1 matching 8 bases. Trimming took 1 base from V and 5 from J; bases not matched to a gene: 16. This CDR3 spans 18 amino acids. CDR1 and CDR2 (germline): MGHRA, YSYEKL. The CDR3 DNA follows: TGCGCCAGCAGCCAAGCTTTGGTCCAGGGGGCGCAAGGCCACGAGCAGTACTTC. This sequence encodes CASSQALVQGAQGHEQYF.

This chain uses TRBV5-4 with TRBJ2-7; no clear D. Trimming pared 3 bases from V and 3 bases from J, leaving 4 bases between. This CDR3 contains 11 residues. Germline V lookup: CDR1 SGHNT, CDR2 YYREEE (reference sequence). CDR3: CASSYGYEQYF. Written as DNA, the CDR3 is TGTGCCAGCAGCTACGGCTACGAGCAGTACTTC.

The J gene is TRBJ2-7, the V gene TRBV28; 13 bases agree with TRBD2. Germline V gives CDR1 MDHEN, CDR2 SYDVKM. V trimming: 5 bases; J trimming: 0 bases; junction bases outside the gene matches: 13. CDR3 length equals 19 residues. The CDR3 DNA is TGTGCCAGCAGTCTACCCCCCGGGACTAGCGGGGTTAGCTCCTACGAGCAGTACTTC. Translation gives CASSLPPGTSGVSSYEQYF. Supplemented by reference TRBV28 and TRBJ2-7, the full variable domain reads DVKVTQSSRYLVKRTGEKVFLECVQDMDHENMFWYRQDPGLGLRLIYFSYDVKMKEKGDIPEGYSVSREKKERFSLILESASTNQTSMYLCASSLPPGTSGVSSYEQYFGPGTRLTVT.

The chain is built from TRBV4-1 and TRBJ1-5; no definite D call. Between the trimmed V and J ends, which lost 0 bases and 4 bases, there was a span of 7 bases. The CDR3 totals 14 residues. CDR1 is MGHRA, CDR2 YSYEKL, per germline. The CDR3 region is CASSQDRGNQPQHF. As DNA, the CDR3 is TGCGCCAGCAGCCAAGATCGAGGGAATCAGCCCCAGCATTTT.

The V gene is TRBV6-1, the J gene TRBJ2-3; maybe TRBD1 (5 bases). Trimming left V 6 bases short and J 2 bases short, with 9 bases between. The CDR3 spans 13 residues. CDR1 is MNHNS and CDR2 is SASEGT in the germline V gene. The CDR3 DNA reads as TGTGCCAGCAGCAGGGATTTCACAGATACGCAGTATTTT. Translated: CASSRDFTDTQYF.

This clone was counted a single time. The rearrangement uses TRBV13 and TRBJ2-1; D gene unclear. This CDR3 comprises 14 residues. Germline lookup yields CDR1 PRHDT and CDR2 FYEKMQ (reference sequence). V dropped 5 bases and J dropped 2 bases, with 10 bases sitting between them. CDR3 coding DNA: TGTGCCAGCAGCCTCCTTGAGCCCTACAATGAGCAGTTCTTC. It encodes CASSLLEPYNEQFF.

The chain carries TRBV5-4 and TRBJ2-1; no clear D. The CDR3 covers 15 residues. V gave up 2 bases and J gave up 2 bases, with 11 bases separating them. Germline V gives CDR1 SGHNT, CDR2 YYREEE (reference sequence). CDR3 nucleotides: TGTGCCAGCAGCTTTTCCGAGAGCCCCTACAATGAGCAGTTCTTC. The encoded protein is CASSFSESPYNEQFF.

This sequence joins TRBV30 and TRBJ1-1; 8 bases align to TRBD1. J was trimmed by 5 bases and V by 1 base; bases with no gene match: 3. CDR3 size: 13 residues. Germline CDR1 GTSNPN, CDR2 SVGIG (reference sequence). This CDR3 reads CAWSGQGHTEAFF. CDR3 in DNA: TGTGCCTGGAGTGGACAGGGGCATACTGAAGCTTTCTTT.

The genes are TRBV18 and TRBJ1-4, with a tentative D call TRBD1 (5 bases). The V and J ends lost 3 bases and 11 bases respectively, with 16 bases between them. Looked up from germline, CDR1 is KGHSH and CDR2 is LQKENI. This CDR3 is 14 amino acids long. Here the CDR3 DNA reads TGTGCCAGCTCACCTGGAGAGCAGGGAAGGAAACTGTTTTTT. Protein sequence: CASSPGEQGRKLFF.

V gene TRBV6-5 combines with J gene TRBJ1-4; TRBD1 matches at 8 bases. The trim removed 6 bases at V and 5 bases at J, leaving 8 bases unmatched. The germline CDR1 and CDR2 sequences are MNHEY and SVGAGI. CDR3 size: 15 residues. CDR3 nucleotide sequence: TGTGCCAGCAGGCGAAACAGGGGGGGAAATGAAAAACTGTTTTTT. As protein: CASRRNRGGNEKLFF.

This sequence joins TRBV29-1 and TRBJ1-2; 7 nucleotides agree with TRBD1. CDR1 is SQVTM, CDR2 ANQGSEA, per germline. The junction had 7 bases not matched to a gene; V was cut back by 2 bases and J by 10 bases. The CDR3 extends over 12 amino acids. DNA for the CDR3: TGCAGCGTTGAAAATAGGGACAGTTACTACACCTTC. This translates into CSVENRDSYYTF. The full variable domain, in which reference TRBV29-1 and TRBJ1-2 provide the parts outside the CDR3, is SAVISQKPSRDICQRGTSLTIQCQVDSQVTMMFWYRQQPGQSLTLIATANQGSEATYESGFVIDKFPISRPNLTFSTLTVSNMSPEDSSIYLCSVENRDSYYTFGSGTRLTVV.

In its sample, this clone was seen once. The chain is built from TRBV7-2 and TRBJ1-3; possible D gene TRBD1, 6 bases. Germline V lookup: CDR1 SGHTA, CDR2 FQGNSA. The CDR3 runs to 14 residues. V gave up 5 bases and J gave up 4 bases, with 12 bases separating them. CDR3 protein: CASSLGRGGNTIYF. DNA of the CDR3: TGTGCCAGCAGCCTTGGCAGGGGCGGAAACACCATATATTTT.

The chain combines TRBV5-1 with TRBJ1-5, with 9 bases identical to TRBD1. Germline CDR1 and CDR2: SGHRS and YFSETQ. The V segment lost 2 bases and the J segment 6 bases; nucleotides outside the gene matches: 3. CDR3 length: 14 residues. CDR3 residues: CASSFGTGTQPQHF. The CDR3 DNA reads TGCGCCAGCAGCTTTGGGACAGGGACTCAGCCCCAGCATTTT.

The chain links TRBV28 to TRBJ1-1; no definite D call. The V end was cut by 4 bases, the J end by 6 bases, with 9 bases between. This CDR3 spans 12 amino acids. CDR1 and CDR2 from the germline V gene are MDHEN and SYDVKM. CDR3 amino acids: CASSSLPSEAFF. The CDR3 region has the DNA TGTGCCAGCAGTTCCCTCCCGTCTGAAGCTTTCTTT.

V gene TRBV7-9 combines with J gene TRBJ1-6, with 7 positions matching TRBD1. Germline CDR1 is SEHNR and CDR2 is FQNEAQ (reference sequence). V was pared by 5 bases and J by 7 bases, with 11 bases of the junction left unmatched. CDR3 length equals 16 residues. The CDR3 is CASSPGGGTDNSPLHF. The DNA for the CDR3 is TGTGCCAGCAGCCCGGGTGGGGGGACAGACAATTCACCCCTCCACTTT.

This chain connects TRBV11-2 to TRBJ2-3; D is perhaps TRBD2 (6 bases). The CDR3 consists of 15 residues. Trimming shortened V by 5 bases and J by 6 bases, and 18 bases separated the two germline ends. CDR1 is SGHAT, CDR2 FQNNGV, per germline. CDR3 coding DNA: TGTGCCAGCAGCGTCCGGGGGTCGCGACAGGATACGCAGTATTTT. Its translation is CASSVRGSRQDTQYF. Full variable domain (rest looked up from reference TRBV11-2 and TRBJ2-3): EAGVAQSPRYKIIEKRQSVAFWCNPISGHATLYWYQQILGQGPKLLIQFQNNGVVDDSQLPKDRFSAERLKGVDSTLKIQPAKLEDSAVYLCASSVRGSRQDTQYFGPGTRLTVL.